This is a list of T cell receptor beta chains from one sample in a study of T cells in Graves' hyperthyroidism and ophthalmopathy. TCRdb reprocessed the multiplex PCR reads with MiXCR, giving one entry per CDR3 protein. Altogether 540,000 or so distinct CDR3 sequences are present, 35% to 55% being singletons, with the ten largest covering 15% to 20%. Sequenced sample: peripheral blood or thyroid tissue (not recorded which). Source of these receptors: an adult woman with Graves' disease, either hyperthyroidism or ophthalmopathy (not recorded which). The CDR3 runs from the conserved cysteine through the conserved F or W. A D gene is named only where the DNA matches it firmly. Some rows have no size entry. The others give once, few or many, or a class for an expanded clone.

v_gene,d_gene,j_gene,abundance,CDR3nt,CDR3aa
TRBV3-1,.,TRBJ1-3,.,TGTGCCAGCAGCCAACATCCGGGTCAGATCTCTGGAAACACCATATATTTT,CASSQHPGQISGNTIYF
TRBV30,.,TRBJ1-1,.,TGTGCCTGGGGGGGGACTGAAGCTTTCTTT,CAWGGTEAFF
TRBV20-1,TRBD2,TRBJ2-7,many,TGCAGTGCTATATTAGCGGGAGGGCCAGAAGGGGAGCAGTACTTC,CSAILAGGPEGEQYF
TRBV20-1,.,TRBJ2-3,.,TGCAGTGCTAGTACCAGCACAGATACGCAGTATTTT,CSASTSTDTQYF
TRBV7-9,.,TRBJ2-5,many,TGTGCCAGCAGCGCTTACAGGGTTCAAGAGACCCAGTACTTC,CASSAYRVQETQYF
TRBV9,.,TRBJ1-6,.,TGTGCCAGCAGCTGCTTCGGGCAGCCCCTAAATTCACCCCTCCACTTT,CASSCFGQPLNSPLHF
TRBV7-2,TRBD2,TRBJ2-7,once,TGTGCCAGCAGCCAGCTAGCGGGAAGCTCCTACGAGCAGTACTTC,CASSQLAGSSYEQYF
TRBV24-1,.,TRBJ2-7,.,TGTGCCACCAGACGGGGTAACTTGGGTGAGCAGTACTTC,CATRRGNLGEQYF
TRBV12-3/TRBV12-4,TRBD1,TRBJ1-4,few,TGTGCCAGCAGACCGGACAGGGCCGAAAAACTGTTTTTT,CASRPDRAEKLFF
TRBV19,.,TRBJ1-5,.,TGTGCCAGTAGTATAAACAGTGTACGGCCCCAGCATTTT,CASSINSVRPQHF
TRBV20-1,.,TRBJ1-2,many,TGCAGTGTTAGCAGGCCCGACTATGGCTACACCTTC,CSVSRPDYGYTF
TRBV9,.,TRBJ1-2,.,TGTGCCAGCAGCGTAGGGACAACGGAGGGCTATGGCTACACCTTC,CASSVGTTEGYGYTF
TRBV15,.,TRBJ2-3,.,TGTGCCACCAGCGCCTCTGATGGAGCAGATACGCAGTATTTT,CATSASDGADTQYF
TRBV9,.,TRBJ2-2,many,TGTGCCAGCAGCGTAGTAGGAGCCGGGGAGCTGTTTTTT,CASSVVGAGELFF
TRBV6-1,TRBD2,TRBJ2-5,many,TGTGCCAGCAGTGAAGCGTTCGGGAGGCGAGAGACCCAGTACTTC,CASSEAFGRRETQYF
TRBV25-1,TRBD2,TRBJ2-5,.,TGTGCCAGCAAGAGACTAGCGGGAAAAGGGACCCAGTACTTC,CASKRLAGKGTQYF
TRBV24-1,.,TRBJ1-1,many,TGTGCCACCAGTGGAGCGGCAGGGAGGTCTGAAGCTTTCTTT,CATSGAAGRSEAFF
TRBV6-1,TRBD2,TRBJ2-7,many,TGTGCCAGCATGCCGTTTAGCGGGAGTAGCTACGAGCAGTACTTC,CASMPFSGSSYEQYF
TRBV9,.,TRBJ1-1,few,TGTGCCAGCAGCTTAAACAGGGAGGGCACTGAAGCTTTCTTT,CASSLNREGTEAFF
TRBV10-1,.,TRBJ2-2,.,TGCGCCAGCAGTCTATCGTACACCGGGGAGCTGTTTTTT,CASSLSYTGELFF
TRBV2,.,TRBJ2-7,.,TGTGCAATAACCCCCAGCCTGAACACCGGGGACGAGCAGTACTTC,CAITPSLNTGDEQYF
TRBV19,.,TRBJ2-6,many,TGTGCCAGTAGTACTTCGATTTACTCTGGGGCCAACGTCCTGACTTTC,CASSTSIYSGANVLTF
TRBV2,.,TRBJ2-7,many,TGTGCCAGTGTACGGGACCTCTACGAGCAGTACTTC,CASVRDLYEQYF
TRBV2,.,TRBJ2-6,.,TGTGCCAGCAGCCTCAGGGGACGCTCTGGGGCCAACGTCCTGACTTTC,CASSLRGRSGANVLTF
TRBV6-6,.,TRBJ2-7,many,TGTGCCAGCAGTTACTCACGACGTATCCCCTACGAGCAGTACTTC,CASSYSRRIPYEQYF
TRBV20-1,TRBD1,TRBJ1-1,many,TGCAGTGCGGTGGGACAGGTGGGCACTGAAGCTTTCTTT,CSAVGQVGTEAFF
TRBV5-6,.,TRBJ2-2,many,TGTGCCAGCAGCTTGGACAGGGTTTTCGGGGAGCTGTTTTTT,CASSLDRVFGELFF
TRBV25-1,.,TRBJ2-5,.,TGTGCCAGCGGCCAATGGCAGCTTCGAGAGACCCAGTACTTC,CASGQWQLRETQYF
TRBV6-1,TRBD1,TRBJ1-2,many,TGTGCCAGCAGCAACTCCAGGGGGACCGGCTACACCTTC,CASSNSRGTGYTF
TRBV28,.,TRBJ1-4,few,TGTGCCAGCAGAACAACTAATGAAAAACTGTTTTTT,CASRTTNEKLFF
TRBV7-2,.,TRBJ2-7,.,TGTGCCATCAGTGCGGGGACCTTGGGAGCCGAGCAGTACTTC,CAISAGTLGAEQYF
TRBV20-1,.,TRBJ2-7,.,TGCAGTGCTTCAAATTACGAGCAGTACTTC,CSASNYEQYF
TRBV7-3,TRBD2,TRBJ2-5,many,TGTGCCAGCAGCTTCGGACTAGCGGGAGCTCGAGAGACCCAGTACTTC,CASSFGLAGARETQYF
TRBV29-1,.,TRBJ2-7,.,TGCAGCTTGGAGGTTTGGGAGTACGAGCAGTACTTC,CSLEVWEYEQYF
TRBV7-2,TRBD2,TRBJ2-5,many,TGTGCCAGCAGCTTCGGGACTAGCGGGAGGCGAGAGACCCAGTACTTC,CASSFGTSGRRETQYF
TRBV10-2,TRBD2,TRBJ2-7,.,TGTGCCACGCGATCTGGCCGGGGGGATGGATACGAGCAGTACTTC,CATRSGRGDGYEQYF
TRBV2,TRBD1,TRBJ1-5,many,TGTGCCAGCAGGCCCGGGACAGCAGTAAAAGTCAATCAGCCCCAGCATTTT,CASRPGTAVKVNQPQHF
TRBV7-2,.,TRBJ1-1,.,TGTGCCAGCAGTTACGAATTGTGGACTCGGGGGAACACTGAAGCTTTCTTT,CASSYELWTRGNTEAFF
TRBV10-3,TRBD1,TRBJ1-3,.,TGTGCCATCAGCTGGGACAGCAAAGGAAACACCATATATTTT,CAISWDSKGNTIYF
TRBV15,TRBD1,TRBJ1-5,.,TGTGCCACCAGCTCCCGGGACAGGCGTAATCAGCCCCAGCATTTT,CATSSRDRRNQPQHF
TRBV3-1,.,TRBJ2-7,.,TGTGCAACAGGGGAGGGACCCTACGAGCAGTACTTC,CATGEGPYEQYF
TRBV20-1,.,TRBJ2-7,many,TGCAGTGCTAGAATTTTTAGCGAGCAGTACTTC,CSARIFSEQYF
TRBV27,TRBD1,TRBJ1-1,.,TGTGCCAGCATTGATACAGGGGGCACTGAAGCTTTCTTT,CASIDTGGTEAFF
TRBV6-5,.,TRBJ1-4,many,TGTGCCCCCGAAAGGGGTGAAAAACTGTTTTTT,CAPERGEKLFF
TRBV5-1,.,TRBJ2-1,.,TGCGCCAGCAGCACGGACCCTTCCTACAATGAGCAGTTCTTC,CASSTDPSYNEQFF